This T cell receptor beta chain was profiled in a study of blood T cell repertoires in COVID-19 (TCRdb year 2020). Concerning the study at large: Samples from collaborators originated in the United States, Italy and Spain and spanned both the acute and convalescent phases of COVID-19. HLA class I and class II types, where available, came from metadata supplied by the sample provider rather than from assay-based typing. The material from the prospective study consisted of cDNA or gDNA derived from T cells, B-cell-depleted T cells, or PBMCs. The samples were drawn from two sources: the first 160 participants of the ongoing ImmuneRACE study, and over 1,000 subjects contributed by 6 global collaborators. Deeply sampled blood TCRbeta repertoires from subjects exposed to, actively infected with, or recovered from COVID-19 were included in the dataset. The repertoires were released in a freely available public database intended as a resource for research on the immune response to SARS-CoV-2. Nearly every sample came with metadata listing a de-identified subject ID, COVID-19 status, age in years and sex. Overall study outcomes, separate from this receptor: The quantity of clinical and demographic metadata differed by source and by participant and was supplied without curation.

Points on this clone: Its antigen remains unidentified. No base qualities exist here, and no much larger clone lies one base off it.

V is cut back by 4 bases and J by 9 bases, with 8 bases in the junction unmatched. Sequences SNHLY (CDR1) and FYNNEI (CDR2) are obtained from the germline V gene. The CDR3, cysteine through phenylalanine, is 15 amino acids long. Kept here is only the CDR3 DNA, which spans 45 bases and is read in frame from base 1. TCRbeta CDR3 regions were amplified from genomic DNA by means of the immunoSEQ Assay, a bias-controlled multiplex PCR. The study's own analysis went as follows. The number of nucleated cells in each sample was estimated by amplification of reference gene primers within the assay. To quantify the absolute abundance of each unique TCRbeta CDR3 rearrangement, sequence reads were collapsed and filtered. For each sample, productive Simpson clonality was calculated by taking the square root of Simpson's diversity index across productive rearrangements. The table was pulled from immuneACCESS by TCRdb, which kept in-frame rearrangements only. Such tables lose some clones; where checked, under half of the loss comes from unresolved V genes, and the rest has no known cause. The DNA was the basis for D and trimming; V, J and clone size are from that table. In all, the sample holds some 60,000 clones, and around 85% of those were seen once. The top ten clones comprise around 16% of the sample.

Whole blood was collected in K2EDTA tubes by collaborating institutions according to the institutions' own protocols. For TCRbeta analysis, collaborators shipped samples in one of three forms: frozen whole blood, isolated PBMCs, or DNA extracted from either of those sample types. Sequencing used peripheral blood. This chain is built from TRBV2 and TRBJ1-6; 8 junctional bases match TRBD1. The source of this sequence is a human donor in a cohort sampled during active COVID-19. This receptor has the CDR3 CASSAGQGYASPLHF. The nucleotide sequence is TGTGCCAGCAGTGCCGGACAGGGATATGCTTCACCCCTCCACTTT.